The rows below give T cell receptor beta chains drawn from one sample of a study of cytomegalovirus exposure and HLA in healthy donors. Only in-frame clones appear in the TCRdb table, and some are missing; sequencing was by immunoSEQ multiplex PCR. The sample shows about 130,000 clones, 75% to 85% of them seen only once. Sequenced input: PBMCs. The receptors here all came from a man younger than 40 in good health and CMV-seropositive. The CDR3 runs from the conserved cysteine through the conserved F or W. A D gene is named only where the DNA matches it firmly. Clone size, where shown, is once, few, many, or a class for clones that have expanded.

clone size	V gene	J gene	D gene	CDR3 protein	CDR3 DNA
NA	TRBV10-2	TRBJ1-2	NA	CASSDLGQSYGYTF	TGCGCCAGCAGTGACCTCGGACAGAGCTATGGCTACACCTTC
NA	TRBV30	TRBJ2-1	NA	CAWSWRGPYNEQFF	TGTGCCTGGAGCTGGAGGGGGCCGTACAATGAGCAGTTCTTC
NA	TRBV5-5	TRBJ2-2	NA	CASGRWSQGNTGELFF	TGTGCCAGCGGACGTTGGAGTCAGGGAAACACCGGGGAGCTGTTTTTT
NA	TRBV27	TRBJ2-3	NA	CASMSGDTQYF	TGTGCCAGCATGTCCGGAGATACGCAGTATTTT
NA	TRBV6-1	TRBJ1-5	NA	CASCQGNKQPQHF	TGTGCCAGTTGCCAGGGGAATAAGCAGCCCCAGCATTTT
NA	TRBV23-1	TRBJ1-3	TRBD1	CASSQFWTGRSSGNTIYF	TGCGCCAGCAGTCAATTCTGGACAGGGAGATCCTCTGGAAACACCATATATTTT
NA	TRBV12-5	TRBJ2-3	TRBD1	CASAPGQGGTDTQYF	TGTGCTAGTGCCCCGGGACAGGGGGGAACAGATACGCAGTATTTT
NA	TRBV5-1	TRBJ2-1	NA	CASSLYSSYNEQFF	TGCGCCAGCAGCTTGTACAGTTCCTACAATGAGCAGTTCTTC
NA	TRBV18	TRBJ2-3	TRBD2	CASSPTSGGPDTQYF	TGTGCCAGCTCACCGACTAGCGGGGGACCAGATACGCAGTATTTT
few	TRBV5-1	TRBJ1-6	NA	CASSLGQSLSPLHF	TGCGCCAGCAGCTTGGGACAGTCTCTTTCGCCCCTCCACTTT
NA	TRBV5-1	TRBJ1-1	NA	CASSLPGGAEAFF	TGCGCCAGCAGCTTGCCGGGGGGCGCTGAAGCTTTCTTT
NA	TRBV7-8	TRBJ2-3	TRBD2	CASSPRTSGGSTDTQYF	TGTGCCAGCAGCCCTCGGACTAGCGGGGGCAGCACAGATACGCAGTATTTT
NA	TRBV7-9	TRBJ1-2	TRBD1	CASSRQGGHYGYTF	TGTGCCAGCAGCCGACAGGGAGGACACTATGGCTACACCTTC
NA	TRBV6-1	TRBJ2-2	NA	CASSRRDTGELFF	TGTGCCAGCAGTCGACGGGACACCGGGGAGCTGTTTTTT
once	TRBV15	TRBJ2-7	TRBD2	CATSRDLGLAGGIDEQYF	TGTGCCACCAGCAGAGACCTGGGACTAGCGGGGGGTATCGACGAGCAGTACTTC
NA	TRBV6-5	TRBJ2-2	NA	CASSYSWSGRNGELFF	TGTGCCAGCAGTTACTCATGGAGCGGGCGGAACGGGGAGCTGTTTTTT
NA	TRBV28	TRBJ2-6	TRBD1	CASNAFGTGGTSGANGLTF	TGTGCCAGCAATGCCTTCGGTACAGGGGGCACATCTGGGGCCAACGGCCTGACTTTC
NA	TRBV28	TRBJ1-6	TRBD1	CASRLPTGTGLTVGLHF	TGTGCCAGCCGCCTCCCAACTGGGACAGGGCTAACGGTAGGCCTCCACTTT
NA	TRBV19	TRBJ2-5	NA	CASSPSTGSGKTQYF	TGTGCCAGTAGTCCGTCGACGGGGAGCGGAAAGACCCAGTACTTC
NA	TRBV6-1	TRBJ2-7	NA	CASSEADRIYEQYF	TGTGCCAGCAGTGAAGCTGACAGGATCTACGAGCAGTACTTC
NA	TRBV10-3	TRBJ1-2	NA	CATSGSYGYTF	TGTGCCACCTCAGGTTCCTATGGCTACACCTTC
NA	TRBV6-1	TRBJ1-3	NA	CASSVGMGRAGNTIYF	TGTGCCAGCAGTGTTGGGATGGGCAGGGCTGGAAACACCATATATTTT
NA	TRBV7-2	TRBJ2-1	NA	CASSFSEQFF	TGTGCCAGCAGCTTTAGTGAGCAGTTCTTC
few	TRBV5-1	TRBJ2-2	TRBD1	CASSIFPGQGAGELFF	TGCGCCAGCAGCATCTTCCCGGGACAGGGGGCCGGGGAGCTGTTTTTT
NA	TRBV5-1	TRBJ2-7	TRBD1	CASSLGNRGHEQYF	TGCGCCAGCAGCTTGGGAAACAGGGGGCACGAGCAGTACTTC
NA	TRBV28	TRBJ2-7	NA	CASSFLGGGYEQYF	TGTGCCAGCAGTTTTTTGGGGGGTGGATACGAGCAGTACTTC
NA	TRBV30	TRBJ2-6	NA	CAWIRGSPGANVLTF	TGTGCCTGGATCAGGGGTTCTCCTGGGGCCAACGTCCTGACTTTC
NA	TRBV5-1	TRBJ1-4	NA	CASSLVGDEKLFF	TGCGCCAGCAGCTTGGTCGGGGATGAAAAACTGTTTTTT
few	TRBV6-1	TRBJ2-5	NA	CASPPGEGVYETQYF	TGTGCCAGCCCCCCGGGGGAGGGGGTTTACGAGACCCAGTACTTC
NA	TRBV10-3	TRBJ1-1	NA	CAISDGGAAGATEAFF	TGTGCCATCAGTGATGGGGGGGCCGCGGGGGCCACTGAAGCTTTCTTT
NA	TRBV5-1	TRBJ1-1	NA	CASSLAQGGTEAFF	TGCGCCAGCAGCTTGGCCCAAGGGGGCACTGAAGCTTTCTTT
few	TRBV29-1	TRBJ2-2	TRBD2	CSVEDLAGGIGELFF	TGCAGCGTTGAAGATCTAGCGGGGGGGATCGGGGAGCTGTTTTTT
NA	TRBV7-9	TRBJ1-6	NA	CASSLAPRVRYNSPLHF	TGTGCCAGCAGCTTAGCGCCGAGGGTTCGGTATAATTCACCCCTCCACTTT
NA	TRBV7-6	TRBJ2-7	NA	CASSLGRQFFAYEQYF	TGTGCCAGCAGCTTAGGGCGACAGTTTTTTGCTTACGAGCAGTACTTC
once	TRBV28	TRBJ1-1	TRBD1	CASRTDRNSAEAFF	TGTGCCAGCAGGACGGACAGGAATTCCGCTGAAGCTTTCTTT
NA	TRBV5-1	TRBJ2-5	TRBD2	CASSLVLAGGPEETQYF	TGCGCCAGCAGCTTGGTCCTAGCGGGGGGCCCGGAAGAGACCCAGTACTTC
few	TRBV27	TRBJ2-2	NA	CASSLQGAGELFF	TGTGCCAGCAGTTTACAGGGCGCCGGGGAGCTGTTTTTT
NA	TRBV6-1	TRBJ2-7	TRBD1	CASSDKDRVYEQYF	TGTGCCAGCAGTGATAAAGACAGGGTCTACGAGCAGTACTTC
NA	TRBV19	TRBJ1-1	NA	CASSLRSTEAFF	TGTGCCAGTAGCTTGCGTTCGACTGAAGCTTTCTTT
NA	TRBV18	TRBJ2-7	TRBD2	CASSSGGTEQYF	TGTGCCAGCTCAAGCGGGGGAACCGAGCAGTACTTC
NA	TRBV7-3	TRBJ2-3	TRBD2	CASSLTGGLDTQYF	TGTGCCAGCAGCTTAACGGGGGGGTTAGATACGCAGTATTTT
NA	TRBV6-5	TRBJ2-1	NA	CASSYSRSNEQFF	TGTGCCAGCAGTTACTCACGGTCCAATGAGCAGTTCTTC
NA	TRBV4-1	TRBJ2-6	TRBD1	CASSQDPQGASAGANVLTF	TGCGCCAGCAGCCAAGATCCCCAGGGGGCCTCGGCTGGGGCCAACGTCCTGACTTTC
NA	TRBV7-2	TRBJ1-2	TRBD1	CASSSVTGLGLYGYTF	TGTGCCAGCAGCTCGGTGACAGGGCTCGGACTTTATGGCTACACCTTC
NA	TRBV7-3	TRBJ1-1	NA	CASSLTSLNTEAFF	TGTGCCAGCAGCTTAACTAGCCTGAACACTGAAGCTTTCTTT
NA	TRBV4-2	TRBJ2-3	TRBD2	CASSQETGGSTDTQYF	TGTGCCAGCAGCCAAGAGACGGGGGGGAGCACAGATACGCAGTATTTT
NA	TRBV19	TRBJ2-4	TRBD1	CASSPGTGVGIQYF	TGTGCCAGTAGTCCCGGGACAGGGGTAGGCATTCAGTACTTC